Sequencing of this TCR beta chain was carried out in a study of cytomegalovirus exposure and HLA in healthy donors. Study results and limitations: A later analysis found first-cohort TCR clusters tended to co-occur in the 120 validation repertoires. Most TCR sequences proved rare, with some public TCRs found in many donors.

Germline V CDR1 and CDR2: DFQATT, SNEGSKA (reference sequence). V dropped 8 bases and J dropped 4; count of bases not matched to a gene: 5. This CDR3 region has 11 residues. Separate from the roughly 700-subject first cohort was the approximately 110-subject validation cohort, to which the donors belonged. Remarks on this clone: Its antigen is still unknown.

Method: immunoSEQ multiplex PCR; TCRdb's copy keeps in-frame clones and lacks some. The sample holds some 68,000 clones, over 85% seen once. The receptor's source is a man between 18 and 29 years old in good health and CMV-seropositive. The source material was PBMCs. The J gene is TRBJ2-7, the V gene TRBV20-1; 7 bases map to TRBD2. In DNA, the CDR3 is TGCAGTCGGTCTAGCGGATACGAGCAGTACTTC. Amino acid sequence: CSRSSGYEQYF.